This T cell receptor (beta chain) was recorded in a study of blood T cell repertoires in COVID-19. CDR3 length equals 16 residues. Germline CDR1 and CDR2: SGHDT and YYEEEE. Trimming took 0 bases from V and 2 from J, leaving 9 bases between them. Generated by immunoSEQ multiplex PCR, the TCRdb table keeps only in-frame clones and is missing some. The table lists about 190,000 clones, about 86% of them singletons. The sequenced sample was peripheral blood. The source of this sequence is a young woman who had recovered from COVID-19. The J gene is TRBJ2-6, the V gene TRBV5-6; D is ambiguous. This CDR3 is CASSLGFHAGANVLTF. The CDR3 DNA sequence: TGTGCCAGCAGCTTGGGTTTCCATGCTGGGGCCAACGTCCTGACTTTC.